This TCR beta chain was documented in a study of blood T cell repertoires in COVID-19. Looking at the study overall: COVID-19 samples, acute and convalescent, were from the United States, Italy and Spain. PBMCs, B-cell-depleted T cells, or T cells were the source of the cDNA or gDNA that made up the material.

Authors' data handling: Cell counts per sample came from amplifying reference gene primers. Libraries were prepared by immunoSEQ multiplex PCR; TCRdb keeps only in-frame clonotypes and omits some of them. The V and J calls and the clone size are those of that table, but D and trimming were determined from the DNA. The table shows tens of thousands of clones, with more than 75% occurring only once. The count of this clone is one. The V end lost 3 bases, the J end lost 7 bases, and 19 bases lay between the germline ends. Germline V gives CDR1 LNHDA, CDR2 SQIVND (reference sequence). The CDR3 runs to 16 residues.

Sequences were obtained from peripheral blood. V gene TRBV19 combines with J gene TRBJ2-1; perhaps TRBD1 as D (6 bases). This receptor was taken from a human donor in a cohort sampled during active COVID-19. The CDR3 loop is CASSISNRAIWNEQFF. The CDR3 DNA sequence: TGTGCCAGTAGTATCTCGAACAGGGCGATTTGGAATGAGCAGTTCTTC.